Listed here is a single T cell receptor beta chain. The source of the sample is a study of T cells in Graves' hyperthyroidism and ophthalmopathy. Whole-study context: Peripheral blood was collected at initial diagnosis, before any treatment.

Not enrolled were patients with uncontrolled infection, other autoimmune disease, pregnancy or lactation. Diagnoses rested on clinical symptoms, serum thyroxine and TRAb, thyroid ultrasound and orbital computed tomography. This CDR3 region has 15 residues. The junction had 9 bases not matched to a gene; V was cut back by 3 bases and J by 3 bases. CDR1 is SGDLS, CDR2 YYNGEE, per germline. TCR beta CDR3 sequences were amplified from RNA transcripts. A first-round RT-PCR of the TCR CDR3 used the HTBI primer set. Via MiXCR, TCRdb re-called the multiplex PCR reads, giving one row per CDR3 protein. Of hundreds of thousands of distinct CDR3 sequences detected, nearly 20% appear once; the ten largest clones hold roughly 44%.

This sequence joins TRBV9 and TRBJ2-7; TRBD2 aligns across 7 bases. The sequence was obtained from a man in his forties with Graves' ophthalmopathy. The sequenced sample was blood. The DNA for the CDR3 is TGTGCCAGCAGCGCTGGGGGGGGGGGGAGCTACGAGCAGTACTTC. Its translation: CASSAGGGGSYEQYF.